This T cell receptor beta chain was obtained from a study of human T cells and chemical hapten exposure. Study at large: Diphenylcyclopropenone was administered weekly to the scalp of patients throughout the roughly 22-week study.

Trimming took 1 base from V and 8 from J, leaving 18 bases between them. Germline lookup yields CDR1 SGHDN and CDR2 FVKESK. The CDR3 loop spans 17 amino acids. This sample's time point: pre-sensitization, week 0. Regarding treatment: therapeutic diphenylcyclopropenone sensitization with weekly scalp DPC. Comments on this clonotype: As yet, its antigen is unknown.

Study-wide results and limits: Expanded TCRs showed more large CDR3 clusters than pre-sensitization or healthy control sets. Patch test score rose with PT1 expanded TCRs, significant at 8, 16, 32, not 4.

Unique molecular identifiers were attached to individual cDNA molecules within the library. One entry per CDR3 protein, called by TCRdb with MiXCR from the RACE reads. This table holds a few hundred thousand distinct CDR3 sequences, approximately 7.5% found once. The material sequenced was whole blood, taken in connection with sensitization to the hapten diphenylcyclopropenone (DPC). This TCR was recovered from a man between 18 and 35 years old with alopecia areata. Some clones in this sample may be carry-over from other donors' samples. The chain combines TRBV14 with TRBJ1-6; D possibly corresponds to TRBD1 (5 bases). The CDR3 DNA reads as TGTGCCAGCAGCCAAGCGCCCGGGGGGGTTAGCCATTCACCCCTCCACTTT. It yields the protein CASSQAPGGVSHSPLHF.